This is a list of T cell receptor beta chains from one sample in a study of blood T cell repertoires in COVID-19. Sequenced by immunoSEQ multiplex PCR; TCRdb stores in-frame clones only, minus some. This table holds about 210,000 clones, around 81% found once. The sequencing input was peripheral blood. The receptors were sampled from a woman aged 70 to 79 with acute or convalescent COVID-19. Each CDR3 is given with its conserved first and last residue. D genes are given only for firm matches. Clone size is given for some rows only: seen once, a few or many times, or a class if the clone is expanded.

size	D	length	V	J	DNA	CDR3
NA	NA	13	TRBV4-3	TRBJ2-1	TGCGCCAGCAGCCGCGACTTCTACAATGAGCAGTTCTTC	CASSRDFYNEQFF
NA	NA	13	TRBV6-5	TRBJ1-1	TGTGCCAGCGGTCGGGGGAGGTCTTTAAAAGCTTTCTTT	CASGRGRSLKAFF
NA	NA	13	TRBV24-1	TRBJ2-1	TGTGCCACCAGTGATTTGGGACAAAGGGATTGGTTCTTC	CATSDLGQRDWFF
NA	NA	14	TRBV19	TRBJ2-7	TGTGCCAGTAGTAAGGCCGGGATCTACTACGAGCAGTACTTC	CASSKAGIYYEQYF
NA	NA	17	TRBV6-6	TRBJ2-5	TGTGCCAGCAGTCCCGGACTCTACGGGGGGCAGGAGGAGACCCAGTACTTC	CASSPGLYGGQEETQYF
NA	TRBD1	13	TRBV6-5	TRBJ2-7	TGTGCCAGCGGGACAGGGAACTCCTACGAGCAGTACTTC	CASGTGNSYEQYF
NA	NA	14	TRBV19	TRBJ1-5	TGTGCCAGTAGTATTTTACAGCTCAATCAGCCCCAGCATTTT	CASSILQLNQPQHF
NA	NA	12	TRBV14	TRBJ1-6	TGTGCCAGCAGCCAACCGGAGTTACCCCTCCACTTT	CASSQPELPLHF
NA	NA	11	TRBV20-1	TRBJ1-1	TGCAGTGCAAGACCCGGGGTGGGAGCTTTCTTT	CSARPGVGAFF
NA	NA	11	TRBV2	TRBJ1-6	TGTGCCAGCAGTGACCCTCCCCCCCTCCACTTT	CASSDPPPLHF
NA	NA	13	TRBV19	TRBJ2-3	TGTGCCAGTAGGACCGGGAGCACAGATACGCAGTATTTT	CASRTGSTDTQYF
NA	NA	14	TRBV5-1	TRBJ1-6	TGCGCCAGCAGCTTGGTCCCGGACAGCCGGGTCCTCCACTTT	CASSLVPDSRVLHF
NA	TRBD1	15	TRBV20-1	TRBJ1-5	TGCAGTGCTAGTGAACAGGGGGCCGGCAATCAGCCCCAGCATTTT	CSASEQGAGNQPQHF
NA	TRBD2	16	TRBV18	TRBJ2-3	TGTGCCAGCTCACCACTATCTAGCGGGCGCACAGATACGCAGTATTTT	CASSPLSSGRTDTQYF
NA	TRBD1	15	TRBV15	TRBJ2-5	TGTGCCACCAGCAGAGGGACAGGGGCCCAAGAGACCCAGTACTTC	CATSRGTGAQETQYF
NA	TRBD1	19	TRBV18	TRBJ2-6	TGTGCCAGCTCACCAAGGCAGGGGGATGTTAGATCTGGGGCCAACGTCCTGACTTTC	CASSPRQGDVRSGANVLTF
once	NA	15	TRBV5-8	TRBJ2-2	TGTGCCAGCAGCTTGCACACAATGAACACCGGGGAGCTGTTTTTT	CASSLHTMNTGELFF
few	NA	12	TRBV30	TRBJ2-3	TGTGCCTCGACGGGGTCCACAGATACGCAGTATTTT	CASTGSTDTQYF
NA	NA	15	TRBV14	TRBJ1-2	TGTGCCAGCAGCCAAGTCTTGGGGAGTCTCTATGGCTACACCTTC	CASSQVLGSLYGYTF
NA	NA	14	TRBV9	TRBJ1-6	TGTGCCAGCAGCGTGGGCGGACTTAATTCACCCCTCCACTTT	CASSVGGLNSPLHF
NA	TRBD1	14	TRBV5-1	TRBJ1-4	TGCGCCAGCAGCTTGGGACAGGGAGGCGAAAAACTGTTTTTT	CASSLGQGGEKLFF
NA	TRBD1	15	TRBV29-1	TRBJ1-1	TGCAGCGTTCCCAGGACAGGCGACGTTAACACTGAAGCTTTCTTT	CSVPRTGDVNTEAFF
NA	NA	15	TRBV7-2	TRBJ2-5	TGTGCCAGCAGCTTATTCTCGTCCAGCCAAGAGACCCAGTACTTC	CASSLFSSSQETQYF
NA	NA	13	TRBV4-1	TRBJ2-3	TGCGCCAGCAGCTCCTGGGCTTATGATACGCAGTATTTT	CASSSWAYDTQYF
NA	TRBD1	16	TRBV27	TRBJ2-7	TGTGCCAGCAGTTTATCGGCCACAGGGGGTACCTACGAGCAGTACTTC	CASSLSATGGTYEQYF
NA	TRBD1	17	TRBV5-1	TRBJ1-1	TGCGCCAGCAGCTTGGGCGAGACAGGGGTCATGAACACTGAAGCTTTCTTT	CASSLGETGVMNTEAFF
NA	NA	15	TRBV5-1	TRBJ1-2	TGCGCCAGCAGCTTGACTGGGAGAGGTAACTATGGCTACACCTTC	CASSLTGRGNYGYTF
NA	NA	12	TRBV7-9	TRBJ2-2	TGTGCCAGCAGCTTACGGTTCGGGGAGCTGTTTTTT	CASSLRFGELFF
once	NA	14	TRBV10-1	TRBJ2-3	TGCGCCAGCAGTGAGTCGTTGACTACCTCGGCGCAGTATTTT	CASSESLTTSAQYF
NA	NA	17	TRBV24-1	TRBJ1-4	TGTGCCACCAGTGATTCCTACTCGGGATCGGACGGTGAAAAACTGTTTTTT	CATSDSYSGSDGEKLFF
NA	NA	15	TRBV9	TRBJ1-3	TGTGCCAGCAGGCCAACTGGTGACTCTGGAAACACCATATATTTT	CASRPTGDSGNTIYF
NA	NA	15	TRBV4-3	TRBJ2-3	TGCGCCAGCAGCCAAGATTCAAGCGCCACAGATACGCAGTATTTT	CASSQDSSATDTQYF
NA	NA	13	TRBV5-8	TRBJ2-5	TGTGCCAGCAAGACCGGGACTCAAGAGACCCAGTACTTC	CASKTGTQETQYF
NA	NA	12	TRBV2	TRBJ2-2	TGTGCCAGCAGTGGCGACACCGGGGAGCTGTTTTTT	CASSGDTGELFF
few	NA	15	TRBV3-1/TRBV3-2	TRBJ1-2	TGTGCCAGCAGCCAAGATTGGGGGGGGCGTAATGGCTACACCTTC	CASSQDWGGRNGYTF
NA	NA	15	TRBV5-4	TRBJ2-1	TGTGCCAGCAGCTTGGACCAGGACAGCTACAATGAGCAGTTCTTC	CASSLDQDSYNEQFF
NA	NA	15	TRBV19	TRBJ1-6	TGTGCCAGTAGTATGGCAAGCTCCTATAATTCACCCCTCCACTTT	CASSMASSYNSPLHF
NA	NA	13	TRBV6-5	TRBJ2-3	TGTGCCACTACTAGGGGGGGGGCAGATACGCAGTATTTT	CATTRGGADTQYF
once	NA	15	TRBV19	TRBJ1-5	TGTGCCAGTAGTATCCCGGTGGGGCCCAATCAGCCCCAGCATTTT	CASSIPVGPNQPQHF
NA	NA	15	TRBV19	TRBJ2-1	TGTGCCAGTAGTCGTGGGCGCTTCCCCTACAATGAGCAGTTCTTC	CASSRGRFPYNEQFF
NA	NA	17	TRBV3-1/TRBV3-2	TRBJ2-3	TGTGCCAGCAGCCAAGATCGGGTCGGGGGGCCTCTAGATACGCAGTATTTT	CASSQDRVGGPLDTQYF
many	TRBD1	11	TRBV18	TRBJ1-4	TGTGCCAGCTCACCCGGACAGGGACTGTTTTTT	CASSPGQGLFF
NA	TRBD2	15	TRBV7-2	TRBJ2-5	TGTGCCAGCAGGGCAAGCGGGGGGGTTGGAGAGACCCAGTACTTC	CASRASGGVGETQYF
few	NA	16	TRBV28	TRBJ1-5	TGTGCCAGCAGTTATGCGGACAGAGATAGCAATCAGCCCCAGCATTTT	CASSYADRDSNQPQHF
NA	NA	13	TRBV14	TRBJ1-5	TGTGCCAGCAGCTACGCACTCAATCAGCCCCAGCATTTT	CASSYALNQPQHF
NA	NA	13	TRBV7-3	TRBJ2-2	TGTGCCAGCAGACCTACGAACACCGGGGAGCTGTTTTTT	CASRPTNTGELFF
NA	TRBD1	13	TRBV19	TRBJ1-1	TGTGCCAGTAGTAGGACAGGGAGGACTGAAGCTTTCTTT	CASSRTGRTEAFF
NA	TRBD2	14	TRBV7-2	TRBJ2-1	TGTGCCAGCAGCAAAACTAGCGGGGGGAATGAGCAGTTCTTC	CASSKTSGGNEQFF
NA	TRBD1	13	TRBV6-5	TRBJ1-2	TGTGCCAGCAACACAGGGGGCGATTATGGCTACACCTTC	CASNTGGDYGYTF
few	NA	14	TRBV15	TRBJ2-2	TGTGCCACCAGCAGAGATCGGAACACCGGGGAGCTGTTTTTT	CATSRDRNTGELFF
NA	NA	15	TRBV5-6	TRBJ1-5	TGTGCCAGCAGCCGGGGACTTACGACCAATCAGCCCCAGCATTTT	CASSRGLTTNQPQHF
NA	NA	17	TRBV10-3	TRBJ2-5	TGTGCCATCAGTGAGGGTCCGGCAGTTGAGGTTAAAGGGACCCAGTACTTC	CAISEGPAVEVKGTQYF
NA	NA	14	TRBV18	TRBJ1-3	TGTGCCGGACAAGACACGTTCCCTGGAAACACCATATATTTT	CAGQDTFPGNTIYF
NA	NA	13	TRBV30	TRBJ1-5	TGTGCCTGGAGTGTAAGGGGTAATCAGCCCCAGCATTTT	CAWSVRGNQPQHF
NA	TRBD2	15	TRBV6-5	TRBJ2-7	TGTGCCAGCAGCGGAATAGCGGGGGGGGTCTACGAGCAGTACTTC	CASSGIAGGVYEQYF
NA	TRBD1	17	TRBV30	TRBJ2-1	TGTGCCTGGAGTCCCGGACAGGGGGCGATCTCCTACAATGAGCAGTTCTTC	CAWSPGQGAISYNEQFF
NA	NA	14	TRBV18	TRBJ1-5	TGTGCCAGCTCACCGGAACAGGGCAATCAGCCCCAGCATTTT	CASSPEQGNQPQHF
NA	TRBD2	14	TRBV7-9	TRBJ2-5	TGTGCCAGCAGCTTAGCGGGGGGGCAAGAGACCCAGTACTTC	CASSLAGGQETQYF
NA	NA	14	TRBV6-4	TRBJ2-2	TGTGCCAGCAGATTTGAGGGGGACACCGGGGAGCTGTTTTTT	CASRFEGDTGELFF